This entry concerns a single TCR beta chain. These data are taken from a study of T cells in Graves' hyperthyroidism and ophthalmopathy. The investigators amplified TCR beta CDR3 regions from RNA transcripts. Primed by the HTBI set, a first-round RT-PCR was run on the TCR CDR3. MiXCR, applied by TCRdb to the multiplex PCR reads, yields one record per CDR3 protein. The sample has 730,000 or so distinct CDR3 sequences; 15% to 20% are singletons. Looked up from germline, CDR1 is MNHNY and CDR2 is SVGAGI (reference sequence). The V and J ends lost 0 bases and 0 bases respectively, with 9 bases between them. The CDR3 has 16 residues.

The source material was blood. The chain couples TRBV6-6 to TRBJ1-3; D is ambiguous. The clonotype comes from a woman between 45 and 60 years old with Graves' hyperthyroidism that later progressed to Graves' ophthalmopathy. The CDR3 DNA is TGTGCCAGCAGTTACTCGATACCCGACTCTGGAAACACCATATATTTT. It yields the protein CASSYSIPDSGNTIYF.